This entry lists 8 T cell receptor beta chains sequenced from one sample in a study of T cell responses to AZD1222 COVID-19 vaccine. Repertoires were generated with immunoSEQ multiplex PCR, while TCRdb's copy carries only in-frame clones and drops some. The table lists about 180,000 clones, 90% of them singletons. The specimen was peripheral blood, collected on day 0 of AZD1222 vaccination. The receptors were gathered from an adult in good health.

This clone has a single count. The chain recombines TRBV7-3 with TRBJ2-1; no clear D. This CDR3 spans 15 amino acids. V lost 3 bases and J lost 0, with 9 bases in between. The germline gives CDR1 SGHTA, CDR2 FQGTGA. The DNA of the CDR3 is TGTGCCAGCAGCTTCTCCCAGAGCTCCTACAATGAGCAGTTCTTC. Protein: CASSFSQSSYNEQFF.

This rearrangement joins TRBV7-2 to TRBJ1-2; 11 bases match TRBD1. Looked up from germline, CDR1 is SGHTA and CDR2 is FQGNSA. This CDR3 has 13 residues. The trim removed 3 bases at V and 8 bases at J, leaving 2 bases unmatched. In DNA form, the CDR3 reads TGTGCCAGCAGCTTCGGGACAGGGGGAGGCTACACCTTC. It codes for CASSFGTGGGYTF.

The genes are TRBV7-6 and TRBJ1-3; 7 bases fit TRBD1. The CDR3 loop spans 16 amino acids. Germline values: CDR1 SGHVS, CDR2 FNYEAQ. V gave up 1 base and J gave up 0 bases; unmatched junction bases: 3. CDR3 protein: CASSLGAGGSGNTIYF. The CDR3, as DNA: TGTGCCAGCAGCTTAGGCGCAGGGGGCTCTGGAAACACCATATATTTT.

The chain has TRBV11-2 and TRBJ1-2, with D possibly TRBD1 on 6 matching bases. V was shortened by 5 bases and J by 1 base, with 17 bases between the two germline ends. The CDR3 runs to 16 residues. Germline V gene sequence: CDR1 SGHAT, CDR2 FQNNGV. The CDR3 loop reads CASSPLRGAYNYGYTF. Here the CDR3 DNA reads TGTGCCAGCAGCCCGCTACGGGGGGCCTATAACTATGGCTACACCTTC. The full variable domain, its missing parts supplied by reference TRBV11-2 and TRBJ1-2, is EAGVAQSPRYKIIEKRQSVAFWCNPISGHATLYWYQQILGQGPKLLIQFQNNGVVDDSQLPKDRFSAERLKGVDSTLKIQPAKLEDSAVYLCASSPLRGAYNYGYTFGSGTRLTVV.

The genes are TRBV19 and TRBJ2-1; D not resolved. The CDR3 has 13 amino acids. V lost 7 bases and J lost 3, with 10 bases in between. CDR1 is LNHDA and CDR2 is SQIVND in the germline V gene (reference sequence). The CDR3: CASKAGVYNEQFF. The CDR3 DNA follows: TGTGCCAGTAAAGCTGGGGTCTACAATGAGCAGTTCTTC. Full variable domain (remainder filled in from reference TRBV19 and TRBJ2-1): DGGITQSPKYLFRKEGQNVTLSCEQNLNHDAMYWYRQDPGQGLRLIYYSQIVNDFQKGDIAEGYSVSREKKESFPLTVTSAQKNPTAFYLCASKAGVYNEQFFGPGTRLTVL.

The chain joins TRBV7-6 to TRBJ1-1; D perhaps matches TRBD1 (5 bases). CDR3 length: 15 amino acids. The germline V and J ends were trimmed by 0 bases and 3 bases, with 11 bases remaining between them. Per germline, CDR1 SGHVS and CDR2 FNYEAQ. CDR3 in amino acids: CASSLAGQKDTEAFF. The DNA for the CDR3 is TGTGCCAGCAGCTTAGCGGGGCAGAAAGACACTGAAGCTTTCTTT.

Only a few counts were recorded for this clone. The chain couples TRBV6-6 to TRBJ1-1; D gene unclear. V lost 5 bases, J lost 2 bases, and 18 bases lay in between. CDR1 is MNHNY, CDR2 SVGAGI, per germline (reference sequence). The CDR3 spans 16 residues. CDR3 sequence: CASSAPGIPLNTEAFF. In DNA, the CDR3 is TGTGCCAGCAGTGCCCCCGGCATCCCTCTCAACACTGAAGCTTTCTTT.

The rearrangement links TRBV18 to TRBJ1-3; 9 bases line up with TRBD1. The CDR3 length is 16 residues. The V and J ends lost 1 base and 4 bases, in that order; junction bases with no gene match: 5. Germline CDR1 is KGHSH and CDR2 is LQKENI. CDR3 protein: CASSPRNRGQGNTIYF. CDR3 sequence (DNA): TGTGCCAGCTCACCACGTAACAGGGGGCAAGGAAACACCATATATTTT.